This paragraph covers one T cell receptor (beta chain) sequence. The data were obtained in a study of control samples from healthy donors and cancer patients. Here immunoSEQ multiplex PCR was the method, and the copy in TCRdb shows in-frame clones only, minus some. The table has about 150,000 clones, just over 85% seen once; the top ten hold 1.5% to 2%. The CDR3 spans 16 residues. The germline CDR1 and CDR2 sequences are KGHSH and LQKENI. V lost 3 bases to trimming and J lost 0 bases; unmatched junction nucleotides: 5. This clonotype was sampled from a man aged 18 to 29 in good health. Sequencing was done on a sample of blood. The chain recombines TRBV18 with TRBJ1-1, with TRBD1 identical over 9 bases. The CDR3 is CASSPQGTGLNTEAFF. The CDR3 bases are TGTGCCAGCTCACCGCAGGGGACAGGGTTGAACACTGAAGCTTTCTTT.